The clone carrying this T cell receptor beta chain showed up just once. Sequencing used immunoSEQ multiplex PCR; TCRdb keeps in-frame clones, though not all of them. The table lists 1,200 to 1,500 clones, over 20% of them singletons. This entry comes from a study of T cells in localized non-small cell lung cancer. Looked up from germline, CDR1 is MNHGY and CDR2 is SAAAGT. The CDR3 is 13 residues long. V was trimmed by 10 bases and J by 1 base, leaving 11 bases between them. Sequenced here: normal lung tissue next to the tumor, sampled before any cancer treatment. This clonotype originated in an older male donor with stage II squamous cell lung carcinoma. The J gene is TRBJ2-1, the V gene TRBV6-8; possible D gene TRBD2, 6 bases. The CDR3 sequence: CAIGGVSYNEQFF. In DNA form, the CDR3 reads TGTGCCATCGGAGGGGTTTCCTACAATGAGCAGTTCTTC.